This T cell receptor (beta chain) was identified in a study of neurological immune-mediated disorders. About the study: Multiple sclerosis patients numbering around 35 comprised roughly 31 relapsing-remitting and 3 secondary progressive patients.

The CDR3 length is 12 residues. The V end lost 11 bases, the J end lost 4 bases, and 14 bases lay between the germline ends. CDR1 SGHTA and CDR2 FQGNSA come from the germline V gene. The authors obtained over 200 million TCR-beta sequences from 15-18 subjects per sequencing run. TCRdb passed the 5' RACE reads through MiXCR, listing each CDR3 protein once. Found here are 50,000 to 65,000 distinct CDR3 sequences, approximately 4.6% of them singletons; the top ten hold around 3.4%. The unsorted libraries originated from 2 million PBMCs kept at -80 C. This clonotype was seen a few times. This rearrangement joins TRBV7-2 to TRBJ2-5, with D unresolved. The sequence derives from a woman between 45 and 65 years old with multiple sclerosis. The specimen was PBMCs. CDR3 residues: CASRRPGETQYF. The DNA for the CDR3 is TGTGCCTCCCGTCGTCCGGGAGAGACCCAGTACTTC.